This passage covers 17 T cell receptor beta chains from one sample sequenced in a study of PD-1 blockade in classical Hodgkin lymphoma (dated by TCRdb to 2018 to 2021). The library was made by the immunoSEQ multiplex PCR assay. TCRdb retrieved this table from immuneACCESS and kept in-frame rearrangements only. Not all clones are present; in checked studies, unresolved V genes account for under half, and no reason is known for the remainder. The sample table contains tens of thousands of clones; only one count was recorded for about four fifths of them. The ten largest clones take up approximately 17% of the sample. The sample's time point label is to be understood as: cycle 4 day 1 (C4D1), after about 6 weeks of nivolumab. Every trial patient had relapsed following autologous stem cell transplantation, and prior brentuximab vedotin exposure was what differed among cohorts A, B and C. The sequencing here drew on peripheral blood mononuclear cells (PBMCs), taken before the fourth cycle of nivolumab. The receptors here all came from a human donor with classical Hodgkin lymphoma.

The rearrangement uses TRBV29-1 and TRBJ1-2; D is uncertain. Germline V lookup: CDR1 SQVTM, CDR2 ANQGSEA. Deletions cut 3 bases from V and 5 bases from J, with 10 bases between. This CDR3 is 12 amino acids long. CDR3 bases: TGCAGCGTTGATTCCAGGCAGTATGGCTACACCTTC. This gives the protein CSVDSRQYGYTF.

The rearrangement joins TRBV7-9 to TRBJ2-3; D is possibly TRBD1 (6 bases). The ends were cut back, 1 base at V and 3 bases at J, with 11 bases in the middle. Germline CDR1 and CDR2: SEHNR and FQNEAQ (reference sequence). The CDR3 extends over 15 amino acids. The CDR3 nucleotides are TGTGCCAGCAGCTTAGGCAGGGGAACAACAGATACGCAGTATTTT. This gives the protein CASSLGRGTTDTQYF.

This chain uses TRBV13 with TRBJ2-7; no reliable D call. Germline CDR1 and CDR2: PRHDT and FYEKMQ (reference sequence). The CDR3 runs 12 residues. Deletions cut 1 base from V and 0 bases from J, with 1 base between. CDR3 amino acids: CASSLDSYEQYF. CDR3 DNA: TGTGCCAGCAGCTTAGACTCCTACGAGCAGTACTTC.

V gene TRBV7-9 combines with J gene TRBJ2-2, with D perhaps matching TRBD1 or TRBD2 (6 bases each). The germline V gene encodes CDR1 SEHNR and CDR2 FQNEAQ (reference sequence). Trimming took 7 bases from V and 1 from J, leaving 10 bases between them. The CDR3 runs 14 residues. The CDR3 bases are TGTGCCAGCACTGGGGGGCTGAACACCGGGGAGCTGTTTTTT. Translating it yields CASTGGLNTGELFF.

The chain uses TRBV7-2 and TRBJ1-2; 7 nucleotides line up with TRBD1. The CDR3 extends over 14 amino acids. CDR1 is SGHTA, CDR2 FQGNSA, per germline. Trimming removed 6 bases from V and 4 bases from J; junction bases left unmatched: 8. The CDR3 is CASRANRGGYGYTF. DNA for the CDR3: TGTGCCAGCAGAGCCAACAGGGGTGGCTATGGCTACACCTTC.

The chain employs TRBV5-4 and TRBJ2-7; 8 bases fit TRBD2. The J segment lost 5 bases and the V segment lost 1 base, leaving 5 bases of the junction unmatched. The CDR3 extends over 14 amino acids. CDR1 is SGHNT, CDR2 YYREEE, per germline (reference sequence). The CDR3 DNA sequence: TGTGCCAGCAGCTTGCGGGAGGGCCGGAACGAGCAGTACTTC. Its translation is CASSLREGRNEQYF.

This clone was counted only a few times. The gene calls are TRBV15 and TRBJ1-4, with no clear D. V lost 0 bases and J lost 4, with 12 bases in between. The CDR3 spans 16 residues. Germline CDR1 is LNHNV and CDR2 is YYDKDF (reference sequence). CDR3 amino acids: CATSRDLGKVNEKLFF. For the CDR3, the DNA is TGTGCCACCAGCAGAGATTTGGGGAAGGTTAATGAAAAACTGTTTTTT.

The CDR3 DNA reads TGTGCCAGCAGCTTAGGGACACTGCGTGCTGAGCCCCAGCATTTT. This translates into CASSLGTLRAEPQHF. This sequence joins TRBV7-8 and TRBJ1-5; tentatively, D is TRBD1 (5 bases). V lost 1 base and J lost 8, with 15 bases in between. The CDR3 totals 15 residues. Germline V gives CDR1 SGHVS, CDR2 FQNEAQ.

This chain links TRBV29-1 with TRBJ1-2; D is unresolved. Trimming shortened V by 4 bases and J by 4 bases, and 10 bases separated the two germline ends. The length of the CDR3 is 12 residues. From germline, CDR1 is SQVTM and CDR2 ANQGSEA. The CDR3 loop is CSVVKESYGYTF. The CDR3, as DNA: TGCAGCGTTGTCAAAGAGAGCTATGGCTACACCTTC.

The V gene is TRBV7-9, the J gene TRBJ2-2; tentative D call: TRBD1 (7 bases). CDR1 SEHNR and CDR2 FQNEAQ come from the germline V gene (reference sequence). Trimming left V 11 bases short and J 4 bases short, with 17 bases between. The CDR3 runs to 14 residues. DNA for the CDR3: TGTGCCGGAGGGGGCCAGGTGGGCACCGGGGAGCTGTTTTTT. This gives the protein CAGGGQVGTGELFF.

The gene calls are TRBV5-6 and TRBJ1-3; perhaps TRBD1 as D (5 bases). V was pared by 0 bases and J by 4 bases, with 11 bases between. Germline CDR1 SGHDT, CDR2 YYEEEE. The CDR3 contains 15 residues. CDR3: CASSLGGLSGNTIYF. CDR3 DNA: TGTGCCAGCAGCTTGGGGGGACTAAGCGGAAACACCATATATTTT.

V and J are TRBV5-4 and TRBJ2-7; D is tentatively TRBD1 or TRBD2 (6 bases each). Germline V gene lookup returns CDR1 SGHNT and CDR2 YYREEE (reference sequence). This CDR3 comprises 14 residues. V was cut by 0 bases and J by 1 base, with 8 bases left in between. The CDR3: CASSLEGGSYEQYF. CDR3 coding DNA: TGTGCCAGCAGCTTGGAGGGGGGTTCCTACGAGCAGTACTTC. Full variable domain (rest looked up from reference TRBV5-4 and TRBJ2-7): ETGVTQSPTHLIKTRGQQVTLRCSSQSGHNTVSWYQQALGQGPQFIFQYYREEENGRGNFPPRFSGLQFPNYSSELNVNALELDDSALYLCASSLEGGSYEQYFGPGTRLTVT.

V and J are TRBV15 and TRBJ2-7; either TRBD1 or TRBD2 may fit D (5 bases each). Germline values: CDR1 LNHNV, CDR2 YYDKDF (reference sequence). The CDR3 loop spans 18 amino acids. V lost 1 base and J lost 1, with 20 bases in between. Here the CDR3 reads CATSRGSTGTAESYEQYF. Here the CDR3 DNA reads TGTGCCACCAGCAGAGGGTCTACCGGGACGGCGGAATCCTACGAGCAGTACTTC.

The J gene is TRBJ1-5, the V gene TRBV2; D is uncertain. Between the trimmed V and J ends, which lost 7 bases and 1 base, there was a span of 8 bases. Germline V gene lookup returns CDR1 SNHLY and CDR2 FYNNEI. This CDR3 has 13 amino acids. The DNA of the CDR3 is TGTGCCAGCACGCCTAGAAGCAATCAGCCCCAGCATTTT. Amino acid sequence: CASTPRSNQPQHF.

The V and J genes are TRBV4-3 and TRBJ2-2, with D maybe TRBD1 (6 bases). V was trimmed by 1 base and J by 6 bases, leaving 12 bases between them. The germline V gene has CDR1 LGHNA and CDR2 YSLEER. The CDR3 sequence is 15 residues long. The CDR3 DNA reads TGCGCCAGCAGCCAAGCAGGGGTTAAGGCCGGGGAGCTGTTTTTT. Residues: CASSQAGVKAGELFF.

The CDR3 region is CASSVRGGPGDTQYF. For the CDR3, the DNA is TGTGCCAGCAGCGTCCGCGGGGGGCCCGGCGATACGCAGTATTTT. The rearrangement uses TRBV9 and TRBJ2-3; TRBD2 aligns across 8 bases. The CDR3 spans 15 residues. V gave up 2 bases and J gave up 6 bases; unmatched junction bases: 8. Germline V gene data show CDR1 as SGDLS and CDR2 as YYNGEE.

This clone was observed once. This sequence joins TRBV4-2 and TRBJ2-3; a possible D gene is TRBD2 (6 bases). This CDR3 has 17 residues. Trimming left V 1 base short and J 3 bases short, with 17 bases between. CDR1 is LGHNA and CDR2 is YNFKEQ in the germline V gene. CDR3 DNA: TGTGCCAGCAGCCAAGCCCCTGGAGGGGCTGGGACAGATACGCAGTATTTT. Its translation: CASSQAPGGAGTDTQYF.